In its sample, the clone carrying this TCR beta chain was seen many times. This sample was included in a study of human T cells and chemical hapten exposure. Time point reported: patch test 1, 2 weeks after DPC sensitization. Treatment defined: therapeutic diphenylcyclopropenone sensitization with weekly scalp DPC. This CDR3 comprises 15 residues. V dropped 4 bases and J dropped 6; count of bases not matched to a gene: 9. From germline, CDR1 is SGHTA and CDR2 FQGTGA. From the RACE reads, TCRdb called clonotypes with MiXCR, one entry per CDR3 protein. The table shows about 57,000 distinct CDR3 sequences, with 9.3% occurring only once.

The source is a middle-aged woman with alopecia areata. Some clones in this sample may be carry-over from other donors' samples. The chain carries TRBV7-3 and TRBJ2-1; TRBD1 matches at 7 bases. Sequenced material: whole blood, taken in connection with sensitization to the hapten diphenylcyclopropenone (DPC). The CDR3 nucleotides read TGTGCCAGCAGCTGGGGTGCAGGGGGAAGCAATGAGCAGTTCTTC. Residues: CASSWGAGGSNEQFF.